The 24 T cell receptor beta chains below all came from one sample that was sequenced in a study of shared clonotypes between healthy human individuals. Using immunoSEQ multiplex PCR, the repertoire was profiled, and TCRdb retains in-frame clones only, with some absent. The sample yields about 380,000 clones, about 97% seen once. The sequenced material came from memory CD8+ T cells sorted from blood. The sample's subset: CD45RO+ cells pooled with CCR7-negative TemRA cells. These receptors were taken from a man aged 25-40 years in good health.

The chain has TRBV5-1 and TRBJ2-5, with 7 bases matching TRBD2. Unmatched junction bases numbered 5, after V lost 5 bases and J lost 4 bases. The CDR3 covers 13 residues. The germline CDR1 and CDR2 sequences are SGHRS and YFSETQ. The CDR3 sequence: CASRAGRGETQYF. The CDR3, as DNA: TGCGCCAGCAGGGCGGGGAGGGGAGAGACCCAGTACTTC. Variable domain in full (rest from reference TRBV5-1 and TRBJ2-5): KAGVTQTPRYLIKTRGQQVTLSCSPISGHRSVSWYQQTPGQGLQFLFEYFSETQRNKGNFPGRFSGRQFSNSRSEMNVSTLELGDSALYLCASRAGRGETQYFGPGTRLLVL.

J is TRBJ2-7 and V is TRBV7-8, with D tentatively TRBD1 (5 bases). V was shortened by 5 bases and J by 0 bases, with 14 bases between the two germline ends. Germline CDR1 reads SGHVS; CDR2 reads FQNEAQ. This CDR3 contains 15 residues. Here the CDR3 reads CASSVQALLSYEQYF. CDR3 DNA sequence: TGTGCCAGCAGCGTACAGGCGCTCCTCTCCTACGAGCAGTACTTC.

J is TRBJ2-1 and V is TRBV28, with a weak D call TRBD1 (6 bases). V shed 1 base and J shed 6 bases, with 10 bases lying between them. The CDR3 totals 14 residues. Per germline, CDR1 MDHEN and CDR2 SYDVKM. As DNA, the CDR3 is TGTGCCAGCAGTTTATCACAGGGAATCAATGAGCAGTTCTTC. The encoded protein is CASSLSQGINEQFF.

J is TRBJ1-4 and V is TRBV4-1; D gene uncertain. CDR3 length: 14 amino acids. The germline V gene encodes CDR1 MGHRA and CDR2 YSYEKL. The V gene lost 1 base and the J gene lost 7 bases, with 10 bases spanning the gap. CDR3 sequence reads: CASSQGVEIEKLFF. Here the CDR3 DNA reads TGCGCCAGCAGCCAAGGGGTAGAAATTGAAAAACTGTTTTTT.

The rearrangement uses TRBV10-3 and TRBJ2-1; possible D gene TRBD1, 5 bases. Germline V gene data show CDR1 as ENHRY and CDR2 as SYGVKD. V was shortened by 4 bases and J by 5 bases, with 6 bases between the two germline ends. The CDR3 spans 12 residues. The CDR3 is CAISVDNNEQFF. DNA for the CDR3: TGTGCCATCAGTGTGGACAACAATGAGCAGTTCTTC.

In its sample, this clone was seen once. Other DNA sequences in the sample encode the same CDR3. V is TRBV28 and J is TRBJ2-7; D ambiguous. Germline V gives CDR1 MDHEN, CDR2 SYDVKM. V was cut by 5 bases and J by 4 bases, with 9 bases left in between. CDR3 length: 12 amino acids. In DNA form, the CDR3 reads TGTGCCAGCAGTCTGCTGCCGTACGAGCAGTACTTC. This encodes CASSLLPYEQYF. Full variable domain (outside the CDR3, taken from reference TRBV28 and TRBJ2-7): DVKVTQSSRYLVKRTGEKVFLECVQDMDHENMFWYRQDPGLGLRLIYFSYDVKMKEKGDIPEGYSVSREKKERFSLILESASTNQTSMYLCASSLLPYEQYFGPGTRLTVT.

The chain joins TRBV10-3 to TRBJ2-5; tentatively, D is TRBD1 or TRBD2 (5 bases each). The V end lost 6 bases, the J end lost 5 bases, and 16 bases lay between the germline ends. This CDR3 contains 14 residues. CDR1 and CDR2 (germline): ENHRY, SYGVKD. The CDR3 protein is CAISGTPDLETQYF. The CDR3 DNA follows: TGTGCCATCAGCGGGACGCCCGACCTGGAGACCCAGTACTTC.

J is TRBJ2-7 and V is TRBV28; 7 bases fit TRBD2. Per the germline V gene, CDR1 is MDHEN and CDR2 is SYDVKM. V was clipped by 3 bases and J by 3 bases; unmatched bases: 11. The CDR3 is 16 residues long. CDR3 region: CASSFLASGLNYEQYF. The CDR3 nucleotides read TGTGCCAGCAGTTTCCTAGCTAGCGGACTAAACTACGAGCAGTACTTC.

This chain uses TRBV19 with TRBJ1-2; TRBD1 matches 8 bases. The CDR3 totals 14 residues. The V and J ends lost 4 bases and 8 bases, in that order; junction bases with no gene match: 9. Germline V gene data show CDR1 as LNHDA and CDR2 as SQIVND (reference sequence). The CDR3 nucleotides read TGTGCCAGTAGTAGCCAGGGGGCGATGGACGGCTACACCTTC. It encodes CASSSQGAMDGYTF. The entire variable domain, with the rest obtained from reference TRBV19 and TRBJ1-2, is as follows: DGGITQSPKYLFRKEGQNVTLSCEQNLNHDAMYWYRQDPGQGLRLIYYSQIVNDFQKGDIAEGYSVSREKKESFPLTVTSAQKNPTAFYLCASSSQGAMDGYTFGSGTRLTVV.

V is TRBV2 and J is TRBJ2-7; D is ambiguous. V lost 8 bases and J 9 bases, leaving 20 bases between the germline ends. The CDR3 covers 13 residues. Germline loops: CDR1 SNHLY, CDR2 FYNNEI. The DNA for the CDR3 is TGTGCCAGCCATCTACACACCCATACGGGGCAGTACTTC. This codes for CASHLHTHTGQYF.

The CDR3 DNA reads TGTGCCAGCAGCCCCCCGACTAGCGGCTCCTACAATGAGCAGTTCTTC. Translated, it gives CASSPPTSGSYNEQFF. V usage is TRBV11-2 and J usage is TRBJ2-1, with TRBD2 identical over 9 bases. The junction had 5 bases not matched to a gene; V was cut back by 5 bases and J by 0 bases. The CDR3 runs 16 residues. Germline assignment: CDR1 SGHAT and CDR2 FQNNGV.

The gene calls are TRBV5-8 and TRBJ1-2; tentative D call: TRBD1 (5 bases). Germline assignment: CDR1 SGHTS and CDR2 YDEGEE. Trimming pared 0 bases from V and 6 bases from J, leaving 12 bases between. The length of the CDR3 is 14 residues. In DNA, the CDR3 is TGTGCCAGCAGCTTGGCCCAGGGTGTGGATGGCTACACCTTC. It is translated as CASSLAQGVDGYTF.

The DNA for the CDR3 is TGTGCCAGTACCCCCTGGACAGGGAACTATGGCTACACCTTC. Translated: CASTPWTGNYGYTF. The V and J genes are TRBV19 and TRBJ1-2; 8 bases align to TRBD1. Looked up from germline, CDR1 is LNHDA and CDR2 is SQIVND (reference sequence). Germline trimming cut 7 bases from V and 2 bases from J; bases unmatched to any gene: 6. The CDR3 consists of 14 residues.

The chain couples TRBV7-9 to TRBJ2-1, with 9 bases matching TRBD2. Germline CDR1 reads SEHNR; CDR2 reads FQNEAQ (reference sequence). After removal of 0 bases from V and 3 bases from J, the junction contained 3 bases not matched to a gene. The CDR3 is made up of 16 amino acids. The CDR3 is CASSLASSGVYNEQFF. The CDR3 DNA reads TGTGCCAGCAGCTTAGCTTCTAGCGGGGTCTACAATGAGCAGTTCTTC.

CDR3: CASSPATSGSYEQYF. The CDR3 nucleotides read TGTGCCAGCTCACCTGCGACTAGCGGGAGTTACGAGCAGTACTTC. The chain combines TRBV18 with TRBJ2-7; 12 nucleotides align to TRBD2. V dropped 3 bases and J dropped 4; count of bases not matched to a gene: 4. Per the germline V gene, CDR1 is KGHSH and CDR2 is LQKENI. The CDR3 contains 15 residues.

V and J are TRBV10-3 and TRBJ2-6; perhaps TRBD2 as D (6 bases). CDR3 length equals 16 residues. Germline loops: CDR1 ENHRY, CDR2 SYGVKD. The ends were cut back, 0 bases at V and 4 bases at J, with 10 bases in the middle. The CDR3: CAISESGGAGANVLTF. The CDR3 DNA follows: TGTGCCATCAGTGAGTCAGGAGGGGCCGGGGCCAACGTCCTGACTTTC.

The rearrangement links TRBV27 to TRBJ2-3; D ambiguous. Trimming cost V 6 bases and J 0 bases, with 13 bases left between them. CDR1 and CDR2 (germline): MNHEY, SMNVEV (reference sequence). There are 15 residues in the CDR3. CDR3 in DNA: TGTGCCAGCAGCCCGTGGAGTCCTAGCACAGATACGCAGTATTTT. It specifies CASSPWSPSTDTQYF.

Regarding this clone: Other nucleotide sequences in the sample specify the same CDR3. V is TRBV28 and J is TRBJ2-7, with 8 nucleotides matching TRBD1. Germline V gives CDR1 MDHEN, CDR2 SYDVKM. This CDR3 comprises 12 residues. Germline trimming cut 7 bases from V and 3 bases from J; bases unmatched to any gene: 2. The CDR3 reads CASTDRGYEQYF. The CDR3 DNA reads TGTGCCAGCACCGACAGGGGCTACGAGCAGTACTTC.

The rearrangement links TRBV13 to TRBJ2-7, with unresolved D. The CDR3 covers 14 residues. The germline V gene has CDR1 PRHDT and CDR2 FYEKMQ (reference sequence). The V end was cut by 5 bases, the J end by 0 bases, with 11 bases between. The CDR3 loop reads CASSPGPTSYEQYF. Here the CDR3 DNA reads TGTGCCAGCAGCCCTGGACCTACCTCCTACGAGCAGTACTTC.

The CDR3 DNA is TGTGCCAGCGGGCAGGGGGCCTACAATGAGCAGTTCTTC. It specifies CASGQGAYNEQFF. This chain joins TRBV6-5 and TRBJ2-1; TRBD1 agrees at 7 bases. V was pared by 8 bases and J by 2 bases, with 3 bases of the junction left unmatched. The CDR3 consists of 13 residues. CDR1 is MNHEY, CDR2 SVGAGI, per germline.

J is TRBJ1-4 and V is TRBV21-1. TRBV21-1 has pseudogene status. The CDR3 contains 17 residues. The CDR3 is CASSVTLYKVHNEKLFF. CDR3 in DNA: TGTGCCAGCAGCGTAACGCTCTACAAGGTGCATAATGAAAAACTGTTTTTT.

The CDR3 nucleotides read TGCGCCAGCAGCTTGACGGGACAGGTTGTCTCTGGGGCCAACGTCCTGACTTTC. Protein product: CASSLTGQVVSGANVLTF. This chain links TRBV5-1 with TRBJ2-6; 8 bases match TRBD1. The junction had 6 bases not matched to a gene; V was cut back by 1 base and J by 0 bases. This CDR3 region has 18 residues. The germline V gene has CDR1 SGHRS and CDR2 YFSETQ.

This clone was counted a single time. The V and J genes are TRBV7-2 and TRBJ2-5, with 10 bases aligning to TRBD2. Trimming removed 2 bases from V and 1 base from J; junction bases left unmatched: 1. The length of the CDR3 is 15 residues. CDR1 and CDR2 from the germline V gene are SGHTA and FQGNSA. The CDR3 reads CASSLLAGVQETQYF. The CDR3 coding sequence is TGTGCCAGCAGCTTACTAGCGGGAGTCCAAGAGACCCAGTACTTC. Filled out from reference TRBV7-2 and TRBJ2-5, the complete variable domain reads GAGVSQSPSNKVTEKGKDVELRCDPISGHTALYWYRQSLGQGLEFLIYFQGNSAPDKSGLPSDRFSAERTGGSVSTLTIQRTQQEDSAVYLCASSLLAGVQETQYFGPGTRLLVL.

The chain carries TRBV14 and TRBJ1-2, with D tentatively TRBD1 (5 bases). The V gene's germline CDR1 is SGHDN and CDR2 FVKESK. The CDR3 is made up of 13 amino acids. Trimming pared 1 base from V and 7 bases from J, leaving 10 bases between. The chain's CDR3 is CASSQVTGLGYTF. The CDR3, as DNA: TGTGCCAGCAGCCAAGTTACAGGCCTTGGCTACACCTTC.